This entry concerns a single T cell receptor beta chain. What it recognizes is unknown. This specimen belongs to a study of somatic mutations in cytotoxic T cells in rheumatoid arthritis. Original analysis: After comparison against published virus-specific TCRB sequences, only a few of the patient CD8+ clones larger than 1% turned out to match them. Clones were read by immunoSEQ multiplex PCR, and TCRdb kept only the in-frame ones, dropping some. D and trimming were read from the DNA, whereas the V and J calls and clone size are those reported in that table. The repertoire holds some 16,000 clones, with around 82% as singletons. This CDR3 has 13 residues. Germline-derived CDR1 and CDR2 are MNHEY and SVGAGI. The V end lost 6 bases, the J end lost 3 bases, and 9 bases lay between the germline ends. Study-wide points: In rheumatoid arthritis patients, unlike healthy controls, CD8+ clonality rose with age. CD8+ T cells showed clonality that did not differ significantly between patients with rheumatoid arthritis and age-matched healthy controls.

Source material: CD8+ T cells sorted from blood. The rearrangement joins TRBV6-5 to TRBJ2-1; a possible D gene is TRBD2 (5 bases). The clonotype was recovered from a woman aged 45-65 years with rheumatoid arthritis. CDR3 region: CASSAGLYNEQFF. The CDR3 region has the DNA TGTGCCAGCAGCGCCGGACTCTACAATGAGCAGTTCTTC.